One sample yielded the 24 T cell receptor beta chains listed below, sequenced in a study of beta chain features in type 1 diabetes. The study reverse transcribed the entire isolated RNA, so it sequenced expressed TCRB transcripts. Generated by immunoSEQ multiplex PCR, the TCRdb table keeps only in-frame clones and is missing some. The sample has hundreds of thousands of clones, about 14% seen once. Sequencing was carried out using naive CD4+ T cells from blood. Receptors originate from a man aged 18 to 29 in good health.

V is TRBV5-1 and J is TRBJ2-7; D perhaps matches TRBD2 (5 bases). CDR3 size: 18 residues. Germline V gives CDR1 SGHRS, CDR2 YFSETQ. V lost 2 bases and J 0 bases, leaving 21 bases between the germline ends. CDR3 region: CASSFRTEGRSYSYEQYF. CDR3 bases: TGCGCCAGCAGCTTCCGTACTGAGGGTCGCTCTTACTCCTACGAGCAGTACTTC.

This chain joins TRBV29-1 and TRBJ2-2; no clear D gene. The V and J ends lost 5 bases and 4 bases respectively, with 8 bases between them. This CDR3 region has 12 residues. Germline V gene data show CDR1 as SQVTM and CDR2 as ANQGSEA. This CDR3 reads CSVLTATGELFF. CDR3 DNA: TGCAGCGTTCTAACGGCCACCGGGGAGCTGTTTTTT.

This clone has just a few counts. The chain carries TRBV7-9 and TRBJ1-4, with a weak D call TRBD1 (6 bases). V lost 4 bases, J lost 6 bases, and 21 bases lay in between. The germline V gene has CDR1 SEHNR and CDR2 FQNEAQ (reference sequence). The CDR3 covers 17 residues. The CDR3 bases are TGTGCCAGCAGCTCCCCCGAGGGGGGGCGGAGATATGAAAAACTGTTTTTT. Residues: CASSSPEGGRRYEKLFF.

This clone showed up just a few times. The CDR3 loop reads CASSISGVPGELFF. CDR3 coding DNA: TGTGCCAGCAGCATCTCGGGGGTTCCCGGGGAGCTGTTTTTT. The chain has TRBV11-2 and TRBJ2-2; possible D gene TRBD2, 6 bases. V was pared by 5 bases and J by 6 bases, with 13 bases between. CDR1 and CDR2 from the germline V gene are SGHAT and FQNNGV. The CDR3 runs 14 residues.

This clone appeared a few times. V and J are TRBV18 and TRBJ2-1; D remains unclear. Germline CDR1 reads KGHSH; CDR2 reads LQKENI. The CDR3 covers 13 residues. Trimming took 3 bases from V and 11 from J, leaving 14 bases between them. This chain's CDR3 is CASSPSRSVQQFF. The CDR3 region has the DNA TGTGCCAGCTCACCGTCCCGATCCGTTCAGCAGTTCTTC.

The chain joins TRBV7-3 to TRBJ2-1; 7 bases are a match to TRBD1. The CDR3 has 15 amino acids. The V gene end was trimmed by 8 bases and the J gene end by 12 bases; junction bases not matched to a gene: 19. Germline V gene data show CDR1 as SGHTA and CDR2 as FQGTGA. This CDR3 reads CASLLRAGGGPPQFF. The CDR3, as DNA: TGTGCCAGCCTTCTTCGGGCAGGGGGTGGGCCCCCGCAGTTCTTC.

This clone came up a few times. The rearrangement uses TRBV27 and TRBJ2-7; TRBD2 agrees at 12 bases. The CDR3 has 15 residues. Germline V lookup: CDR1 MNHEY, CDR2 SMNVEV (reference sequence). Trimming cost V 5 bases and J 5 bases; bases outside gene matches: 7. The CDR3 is CASSRLGLAGHEQYF. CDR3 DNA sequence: TGTGCCAGCAGTAGACTAGGACTAGCGGGACACGAGCAGTACTTC.

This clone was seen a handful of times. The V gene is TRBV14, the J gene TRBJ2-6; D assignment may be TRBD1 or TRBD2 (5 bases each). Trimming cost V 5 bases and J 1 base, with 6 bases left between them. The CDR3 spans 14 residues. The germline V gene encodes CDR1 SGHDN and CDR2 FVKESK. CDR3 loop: CASSGGSGANVLTF. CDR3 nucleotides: TGTGCCAGCAGCGGGGGTTCTGGGGCCAACGTCCTGACTTTC.

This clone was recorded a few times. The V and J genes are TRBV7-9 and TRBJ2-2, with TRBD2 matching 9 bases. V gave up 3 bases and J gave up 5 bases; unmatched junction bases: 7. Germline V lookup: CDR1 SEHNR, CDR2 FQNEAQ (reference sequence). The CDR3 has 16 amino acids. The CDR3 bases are TGTGCCAGCAGCTTCCTAGGAAGCGGGAGGACCGGGGAGCTGTTTTTT. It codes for CASSFLGSGRTGELFF. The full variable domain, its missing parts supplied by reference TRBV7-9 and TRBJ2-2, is DTGVSQNPRHKITKRGQNVTFRCDPISEHNRLYWYRQTLGQGPEFLTYFQNEAQLEKSRLLSDRFSAERPKGSFSTLEIQRTEQGDSAMYLCASSFLGSGRTGELFFGEGSRLTVL.

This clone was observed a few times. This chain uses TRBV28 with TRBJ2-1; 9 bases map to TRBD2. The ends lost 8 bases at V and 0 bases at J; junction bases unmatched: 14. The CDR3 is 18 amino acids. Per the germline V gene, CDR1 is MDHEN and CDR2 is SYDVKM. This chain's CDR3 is CASFPFSGRGGSYNEQFF. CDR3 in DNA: TGTGCCAGCTTTCCTTTTAGCGGGAGAGGGGGCTCCTACAATGAGCAGTTCTTC.

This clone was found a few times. The CDR3 DNA reads TGTGCCAGCAGCTCTTTTTTCCCGAACAATGAGCAGTTCTTC. It codes for CASSSFFPNNEQFF. The chain is built from TRBV7-9 and TRBJ2-1; D is unclear. Germline CDR1 SEHNR, CDR2 FQNEAQ (reference sequence). V lost 4 bases to trimming and J lost 5 bases, with 12 bases between them. This CDR3 spans 14 amino acids.

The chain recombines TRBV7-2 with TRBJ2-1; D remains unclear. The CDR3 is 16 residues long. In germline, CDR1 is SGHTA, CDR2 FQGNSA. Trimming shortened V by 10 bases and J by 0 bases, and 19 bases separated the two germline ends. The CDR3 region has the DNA TGTGCCACCTTCCCCTCTAGACATCCCTCCTACAATGAGCAGTTCTTC. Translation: CATFPSRHPSYNEQFF.

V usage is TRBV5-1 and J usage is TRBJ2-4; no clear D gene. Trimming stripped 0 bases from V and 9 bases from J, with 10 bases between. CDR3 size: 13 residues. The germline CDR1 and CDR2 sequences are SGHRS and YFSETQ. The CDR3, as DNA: TGCGCCAGCAGCTTGGAACAGACGGCCATTCAGTACTTC. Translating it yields CASSLEQTAIQYF.

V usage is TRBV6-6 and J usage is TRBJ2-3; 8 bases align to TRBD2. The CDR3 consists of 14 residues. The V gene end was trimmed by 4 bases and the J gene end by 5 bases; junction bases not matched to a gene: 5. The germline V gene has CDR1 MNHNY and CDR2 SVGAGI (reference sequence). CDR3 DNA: TGTGCCAGCAGTTTCAGCGGGAGAGGAGATACGCAGTATTTT. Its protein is CASSFSGRGDTQYF.

CDR3 region: CASSAGTGGYGYTF. CDR3 coding DNA: TGTGCCAGCAGTGCCGGGACAGGGGGCTATGGCTACACCTTC. The chain combines TRBV5-4 with TRBJ1-2; 11 nucleotides line up with TRBD1. CDR1 and CDR2 (germline): SGHNT, YYREEE (reference sequence). This CDR3 region has 14 residues. The J segment lost 4 bases and the V segment lost 5 bases, leaving 4 bases of the junction unmatched.

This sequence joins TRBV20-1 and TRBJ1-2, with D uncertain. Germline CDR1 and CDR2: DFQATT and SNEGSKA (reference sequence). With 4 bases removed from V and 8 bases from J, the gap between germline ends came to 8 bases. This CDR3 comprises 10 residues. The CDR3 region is CSAMEEGYTF. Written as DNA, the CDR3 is TGCAGTGCTATGGAGGAGGGCTACACCTTC.

The DNA for the CDR3 is TGTGCCAGCAGCTTGGATGGCAGGGCCACTGAAGCTTTCTTT. Residues: CASSLDGRATEAFF. The chain recombines TRBV5-8 with TRBJ1-1; tentatively, D is TRBD1 (5 bases). The V gene's germline CDR1 is SGHTS and CDR2 YDEGEE. The CDR3 loop spans 14 amino acids. V lost 0 bases to trimming and J lost 4 bases, with 10 bases between them.

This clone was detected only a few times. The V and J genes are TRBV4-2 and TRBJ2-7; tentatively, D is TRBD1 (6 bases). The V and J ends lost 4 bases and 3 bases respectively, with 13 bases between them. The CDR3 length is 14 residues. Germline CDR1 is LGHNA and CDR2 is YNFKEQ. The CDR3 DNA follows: TGTGCCAGCAGCCCCGGACAGCACGGCTACGAGCAGTACTTC. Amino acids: CASSPGQHGYEQYF.

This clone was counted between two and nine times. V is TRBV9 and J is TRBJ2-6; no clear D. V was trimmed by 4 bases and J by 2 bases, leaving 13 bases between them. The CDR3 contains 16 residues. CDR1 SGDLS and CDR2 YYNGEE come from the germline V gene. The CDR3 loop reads CASSPTWVPGANVLTF. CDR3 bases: TGTGCCAGCAGCCCCACGTGGGTCCCTGGGGCCAACGTCCTGACTTTC.

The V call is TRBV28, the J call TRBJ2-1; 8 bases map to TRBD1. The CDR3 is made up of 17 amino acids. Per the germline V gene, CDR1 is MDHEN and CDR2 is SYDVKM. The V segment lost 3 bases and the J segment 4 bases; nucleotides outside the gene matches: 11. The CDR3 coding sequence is TGTGCCAGCAGTTTCAATTGGGGCAGGGGGCAATACAATGAGCAGTTCTTC. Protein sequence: CASSFNWGRGQYNEQFF.

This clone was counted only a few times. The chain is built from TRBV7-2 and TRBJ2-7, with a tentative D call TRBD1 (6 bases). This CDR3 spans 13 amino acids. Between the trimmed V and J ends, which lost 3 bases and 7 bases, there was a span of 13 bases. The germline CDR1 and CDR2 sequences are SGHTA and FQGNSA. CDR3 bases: TGTGCCAGCAGCTTTGACCAGGGGCGAGAGCAGTACTTC. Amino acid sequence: CASSFDQGREQYF.

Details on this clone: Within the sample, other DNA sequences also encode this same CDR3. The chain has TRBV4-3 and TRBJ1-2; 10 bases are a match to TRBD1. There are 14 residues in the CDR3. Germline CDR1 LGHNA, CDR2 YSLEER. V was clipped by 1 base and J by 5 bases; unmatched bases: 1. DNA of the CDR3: TGCGCCAGCAGCCAAGCGGGACAGGGGTATGGCTACACCTTC. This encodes CASSQAGQGYGYTF.

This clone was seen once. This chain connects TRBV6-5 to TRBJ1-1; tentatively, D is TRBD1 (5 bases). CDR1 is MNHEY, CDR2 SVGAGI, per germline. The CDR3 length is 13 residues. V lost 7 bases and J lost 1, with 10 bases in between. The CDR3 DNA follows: TGTGCCAGCACCTCCAGGGAGAACACTGAAGCTTTCTTT. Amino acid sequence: CASTSRENTEAFF.

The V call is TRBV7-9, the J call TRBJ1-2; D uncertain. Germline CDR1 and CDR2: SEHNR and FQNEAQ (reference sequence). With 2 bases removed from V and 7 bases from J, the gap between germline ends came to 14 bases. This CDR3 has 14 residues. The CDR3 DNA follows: TGTGCCAGCAGCTTACCGACGGCAGTGGGTGGCTACACCTTC. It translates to CASSLPTAVGGYTF.